This entry concerns a single T cell receptor (beta chain). Using its own MiXCR run on the RT-PCR reads, TCRdb lists one record per CDR3 protein. This sample carries hundreds of thousands of distinct CDR3 sequences, 14% of them seen once, and the ten largest clones take 3.6%. Trimming shortened V by 5 bases and J by 5 bases, and 12 bases separated the two germline ends. This CDR3 spans 13 amino acids. CDR1 and CDR2 from the germline V gene are ENHRY and SYGVKD. Sequencing was done on a sample of memory CD4+ T cells from blood. V gene TRBV10-3 combines with J gene TRBJ1-2; D gene ambiguous. This receptor was obtained from a female donor in good health, serving as a healthy control. CDR3 region: CAISLPQLYGYTF. CDR3 in DNA: TGTGCCATCAGTTTGCCACAGCTTTATGGCTACACCTTC.